Presented here are 3 T cell receptor beta chains from one specimen sequenced in a study of Ad26.COV2.S vaccination and SARS-CoV-2 variants. Repertoires were generated with immunoSEQ multiplex PCR, while TCRdb's copy carries only in-frame clones and drops some. The table records roughly 380,000 clones, about nine tenths of them present only once. Treatment in this sample: about 20 received Ad26.COV2.S at low or high dose, single or two shots; roughly five received placebo; per-sample allocation not given. Samples were taken on day 63 after the first vaccine or placebo injection. Here the sequenced sample was peripheral blood, taken in a trial of Ad26.COV2.S vaccine versus placebo. Receptors originate from a person between 18 and 65 years old who received the Ad26.COV2.S COVID-19 vaccine or a placebo.

This clone was seen only once. The V call is TRBV7-9, the J call TRBJ2-7; 15 nucleotides align to TRBD2. The germline CDR1 and CDR2 sequences are SEHNR and FQNEAQ (reference sequence). This CDR3 is 19 amino acids long. Trimming removed 4 bases from V and 0 bases from J; junction bases left unmatched: 10. The CDR3 is CASSSGTSGGQISSYEQYF. In DNA form, the CDR3 reads TGTGCCAGCAGCTCCGGGACTAGCGGGGGGCAAATCAGCTCCTACGAGCAGTACTTC.

V is TRBV3-1 (or the pseudogene TRBV3-2) and J is TRBJ2-5; 7 nucleotides align to TRBD2. Per germline, CDR1 LGHDT and CDR2 YNNKEL (reference sequence). The CDR3 extends over 13 amino acids. The trim removed 6 bases at V and 5 bases at J, leaving 6 bases unmatched. The CDR3 sequence: CASSPLGGETQYF. The CDR3 nucleotides read TGTGCCAGCAGTCCGCTGGGGGGGGAGACCCAGTACTTC.

The chain couples TRBV7-2 to TRBJ1-5; D is ambiguous. This CDR3 has 15 amino acids. Germline V gene sequence: CDR1 SGHTA, CDR2 FQGNSA. Between the trimmed V and J ends, which lost 0 bases and 10 bases, there was a span of 16 bases. The chain's CDR3 is CASSLASAGNTPQHF. CDR3 in DNA: TGTGCCAGCAGCTTAGCGTCGGCGGGAAATACCCCCCAGCATTTT.